This T cell receptor (beta chain) is from a study of T cells after yellow fever vaccination. General study findings and limits: The bulk population could contribute abundant contaminating clonotypes to FACS-sorted repertoires. It was a weaker secondary response, yet one that peaked faster, at day 5 versus 15. Reappearance after the booster was observed for most primary-vaccination clones (roughly 95% CD4, approximately 90% CD8).

As TCR cDNA was made by 5'RACE template switching, a universal primer site and UMIs were added. TCRdb re-called the 5' RACE reads through MiXCR, storing one row per CDR3 protein. The sample lists 620,000 or so distinct CDR3 sequences, 9% to 15% occurring once. Comment on this clonotype: Its target is not known.

From germline, CDR1 is LGHDT and CDR2 YNNKEL (reference sequence). The CDR3 loop spans 15 amino acids. Trimming took off 1 base at V and 6 bases at J, with 14 bases between the two ends. This clonotype was obtained from a man aged 25 to 40 who received the YFV17D yellow fever vaccine. The rearrangement links TRBV3-1 to TRBJ2-3; possible D gene TRBD2, 5 bases. The source material was PBMCs, sampled on the day of the yellow fever booster vaccination. In DNA, the CDR3 is TGTGCCAGCAGCCAAGGGTTTGCGACGGGGGATACGCAGTATTTT. Translating it yields CASSQGFATGDTQYF.